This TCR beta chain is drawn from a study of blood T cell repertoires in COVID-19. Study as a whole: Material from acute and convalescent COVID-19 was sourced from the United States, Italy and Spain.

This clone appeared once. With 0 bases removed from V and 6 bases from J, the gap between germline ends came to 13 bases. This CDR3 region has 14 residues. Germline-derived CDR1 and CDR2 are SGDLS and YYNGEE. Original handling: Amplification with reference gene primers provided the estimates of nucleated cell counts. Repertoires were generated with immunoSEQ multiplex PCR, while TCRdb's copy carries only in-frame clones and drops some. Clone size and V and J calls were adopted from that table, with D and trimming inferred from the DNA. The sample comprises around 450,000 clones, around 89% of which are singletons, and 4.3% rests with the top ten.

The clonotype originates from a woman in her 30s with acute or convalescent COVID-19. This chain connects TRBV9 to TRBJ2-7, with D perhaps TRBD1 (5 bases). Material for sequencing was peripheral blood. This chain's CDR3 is CASSVGVGEGEQYF. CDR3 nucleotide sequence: TGTGCCAGCAGCGTAGGGGTAGGGGAAGGCGAGCAGTACTTC.